This passage covers 26 T cell receptor beta chains from one sample sequenced in a study of blood T cell repertoires in COVID-19. Repertoires were generated with immunoSEQ multiplex PCR, while TCRdb's copy carries only in-frame clones and drops some. The sample lists about 26,000 clones, about 90% seen once, with about 10% in the top ten. Sequenced sample: peripheral blood. The receptors were sampled from a man between 65 and 85 years old with acute or convalescent COVID-19.

The chain links TRBV25-1 to TRBJ2-6; 8 nucleotides line up with TRBD1. Germline V CDR1 and CDR2: MGHDK, SYGVNS. The CDR3 extends over 18 amino acids. With 7 bases clipped from V and 2 bases from J, the junction kept 13 bases outside the gene matches. As DNA, the CDR3 is TGTGCCAGCACCTCCGGACAGGGTCCCATTCCTGGGGCCAACGTCCTGACTTTC. This gives the protein CASTSGQGPIPGANVLTF.

V usage is TRBV6-1 and J usage is TRBJ1-1; D remains ambiguous. The CDR3 totals 12 residues. Germline values: CDR1 MNHNS, CDR2 SASEGT. Trimming removed 2 bases from V and 9 bases from J, with 10 bases in between. The CDR3, as DNA: TGTGCCAGCAGTGAATTCGGTAGTCAAGCTTTCTTT. This codes for CASSEFGSQAFF.

The V and J genes are TRBV18 and TRBJ1-4, with 7 positions matching TRBD1. The junction had 6 bases not matched to a gene; V was cut back by 5 bases and J by 6 bases. The CDR3 is 14 amino acids. CDR1 KGHSH and CDR2 LQKENI come from the germline V gene. The CDR3 here is CASSRTGSDEKLFF. CDR3 DNA: TGTGCCAGCTCAAGGACAGGCAGTGATGAAAAACTGTTTTTT.

This chain joins TRBV19 and TRBJ1-5; D remains unclear. Trimming stripped 6 bases from V and 4 bases from J, with 10 bases between. This CDR3 spans 13 amino acids. Germline loops: CDR1 LNHDA, CDR2 SQIVND (reference sequence). As DNA, the CDR3 is TGTGCCAGTAGGAGGGCAAGGAATCAGCCCCAGCATTTT. Translating it yields CASRRARNQPQHF.

This rearrangement joins TRBV29-1 to TRBJ2-5; 9 nucleotides agree with TRBD1. The ends lost 3 bases at V and 4 bases at J; junction bases unmatched: 9. This CDR3 comprises 15 residues. Germline V gene data show CDR1 as SQVTM and CDR2 as ANQGSEA. Here the CDR3 DNA reads TGCAGCGTTGAGTCGGGAACAGGGGGCGGAGAGACCCAGTACTTC. Translation: CSVESGTGGGETQYF.

V usage is TRBV7-2 and J usage is TRBJ2-1, with 9 nucleotides matching TRBD2. The junction had 7 bases not matched to a gene; V was cut back by 4 bases and J by 6 bases. CDR3 size: 15 residues. The germline V gene encodes CDR1 SGHTA and CDR2 FQGNSA. CDR3 nucleotides: TGTGCCAGCAGCTCGGGACTAGCAGCATCCAATGAGCAGTTCTTC. The encoded protein is CASSSGLAASNEQFF.

The chain joins TRBV9 to TRBJ1-1; tentative D call: TRBD1 (6 bases). Germline V gene sequence: CDR1 SGDLS, CDR2 YYNGEE. CDR3 size: 15 residues. V dropped 1 base and J dropped 2 bases, with 12 bases sitting between them. The DNA of the CDR3 is TGTGCCAGCAGCGTATTCGGGGGGCCCAACACTGAAGCTTTCTTT. Translation: CASSVFGGPNTEAFF.

The rearrangement links TRBV3-1 (or the pseudogene TRBV3-2) to TRBJ1-5; D unclear. Germline CDR1 is LGHDT and CDR2 is YNNKEL (reference sequence). CDR3 size: 18 residues. Trimming removed 0 bases from V and 7 bases from J, with 22 bases in between. Here the CDR3 reads CASSQDPVGEGKIQPQHF. The CDR3 DNA sequence: TGTGCCAGCAGCCAAGATCCTGTCGGGGAGGGAAAAATCCAGCCCCAGCATTTT.

The V and J genes are TRBV20-1 and TRBJ1-2; D uncertain. Germline V gene data show CDR1 as DFQATT and CDR2 as SNEGSKA (reference sequence). The CDR3 has 11 amino acids. The germline V and J ends were trimmed by 3 bases and 4 bases, with 6 bases remaining between them. The CDR3 DNA sequence: TGCAGTGCTAGGAGTGGCTATGGCTACACCTTC. It specifies CSARSGYGYTF.

In its sample, this clone ranks as medium-sized. The CDR3: CASAQAQGKETQYF. CDR3 nucleotide sequence: TGTGCTAGTGCCCAGGCGCAGGGTAAAGAGACCCAGTACTTC. The gene calls are TRBV12-5 and TRBJ2-5; D may be TRBD1 (5 bases). V lost 7 bases, J lost 3 bases, and 15 bases lay in between. Germline V lookup: CDR1 LGHNT, CDR2 FRNRAP. The CDR3 runs 14 residues.

This rearrangement joins TRBV5-1 to TRBJ1-1; TRBD1 is a possible D gene (5 bases). The CDR3 sequence is 15 residues long. V was cut by 1 base and J by 6 bases, with 16 bases left in between. Germline-derived CDR1 and CDR2 are SGHRS and YFSETQ. The CDR3 DNA reads as TGCGCCAGCAGCTTGACGGGGGACCGGAGGGCTGAAGCTTTCTTT. It is translated as CASSLTGDRRAEAFF.

V gene TRBV7-9 combines with J gene TRBJ2-3; TRBD2 agrees at 8 bases. Trimming cost V 4 bases and J 1 base; bases outside gene matches: 1. Germline CDR1 is SEHNR and CDR2 is FQNEAQ (reference sequence). This CDR3 spans 14 amino acids. As DNA, the CDR3 is TGTGCCAGCAGCTCGGGGGGGGGCACAGATACGCAGTATTTT. Translation gives CASSSGGGTDTQYF.

The rearrangement joins TRBV7-3 to TRBJ1-2; 8 nucleotides line up with TRBD1. The CDR3 is made up of 15 amino acids. Germline V gene lookup returns CDR1 SGHTA and CDR2 FQGTGA. V gave up 5 bases and J gave up 6 bases; unmatched junction bases: 11. CDR3 bases: TGTGCCAGCAGCACCGCAGGGGGCCAAAGGGATGGCTACACCTTC. Protein: CASSTAGGQRDGYTF.

The chain links TRBV6-6 to TRBJ1-2; D remains unclear. Germline V CDR1 and CDR2: MNHNY, SVGAGI (reference sequence). The length of the CDR3 is 15 residues. With 2 bases removed from V and 3 bases from J, the gap between germline ends came to 13 bases. CDR3 amino acids: CASSYPGEEDYGYTF. DNA for the CDR3: TGTGCCAGCAGTTACCCCGGAGAGGAGGACTATGGCTACACCTTC.

This rearrangement joins TRBV25-1 to TRBJ1-1, with 9 bases fitting TRBD1. The V segment lost 4 bases and the J segment 1 base; nucleotides outside the gene matches: 7. Germline values: CDR1 MGHDK, CDR2 SYGVNS. CDR3 size: 16 residues. CDR3 DNA: TGTGCCAGCAGTGCCAGGACAGGGGTCGCGAACACTGAAGCTTTCTTT. Encoded protein: CASSARTGVANTEAFF.

The chain has TRBV18 and TRBJ2-1; TRBD2 aligns across 9 bases. Germline assignment: CDR1 KGHSH and CDR2 LQKENI. Trimming cost V 0 bases and J 7 bases; bases outside gene matches: 10. The CDR3 runs to 17 residues. The CDR3 loop reads CASSPPSSGALGNEQFF. In DNA form, the CDR3 reads TGTGCCAGCTCACCACCGTCTAGCGGGGCCCTGGGGAATGAGCAGTTCTTC.

V is TRBV7-9 and J is TRBJ1-1, with 8 bases fitting TRBD1. V was pared by 2 bases and J by 0 bases, with 5 bases of the junction left unmatched. The CDR3 runs to 16 residues. Looked up from germline, CDR1 is SEHNR and CDR2 is FQNEAQ (reference sequence). CDR3 nucleotides: TGTGCCAGCAGCTTACTGACAGGGGTGGTGAACACTGAAGCTTTCTTT. It encodes CASSLLTGVVNTEAFF.

This clone occurred a few times. This chain joins TRBV11-2 and TRBJ2-5; a possible D gene is TRBD1 (5 bases). V shed 1 base and J shed 7 bases, with 10 bases lying between them. Germline V gives CDR1 SGHAT, CDR2 FQNNGV. This CDR3 has 13 amino acids. In DNA, the CDR3 is TGTGCCAGCAGCTTAGTCGGTAGGGGGACCCAGTACTTC. Its protein is CASSLVGRGTQYF.

The gene calls are TRBV2 and TRBJ1-5, with TRBD1 identical over 7 bases. The CDR3 has 15 residues. Germline V gene sequence: CDR1 SNHLY, CDR2 FYNNEI. The V segment lost 8 bases and the J segment 6 bases; nucleotides outside the gene matches: 13. CDR3 nucleotide sequence: TGTGCCAGCGGTTTTCCCGCAGGGGGAACTCAGCCCCAGCATTTT. This gives the protein CASGFPAGGTQPQHF. The entire variable domain, with the rest obtained from reference TRBV2 and TRBJ1-5, is as follows: EPEVTQTPSHQVTQMGQEVILRCVPISNHLYFYWYRQILGQKVEFLVSFYNNEISEKSEIFDDQFSVERPDGSNFTLKIRSTKLEDSAMYFCASGFPAGGTQPQHFGDGTRLSIL.

CDR3 in amino acids: CASSPRDRVAKNIQYF. In DNA form, the CDR3 reads TGTGCCAGCTCCCCCCGGGACAGAGTAGCCAAAAACATTCAGTACTTC. The chain carries TRBV18 and TRBJ2-4; 7 bases line up with TRBD1. Germline V lookup: CDR1 KGHSH, CDR2 LQKENI. The V gene end was trimmed by 6 bases and the J gene end by 0 bases; junction bases not matched to a gene: 8. The CDR3 runs to 16 residues.

The genes are TRBV9 and TRBJ1-5; 8 nucleotides match TRBD1. The germline CDR1 and CDR2 sequences are SGDLS and YYNGEE. The length of the CDR3 is 14 residues. V shed 3 bases, J shed 4 bases, and the junction held 3 bases outside the gene matches. Here the CDR3 DNA reads TGTGCCAGCAGCGCAGGGGGCTGGAATCAGCCCCAGCATTTT. Its translation: CASSAGGWNQPQHF. Full variable domain (rest looked up from reference TRBV9 and TRBJ1-5): DSGVTQTPKHLITATGQRVTLRCSPRSGDLSVYWYQQSLDQGLQFLIQYYNGEERAKGNILERFSAQQFPDLHSELNLSSLELGDSALYFCASSAGGWNQPQHFGDGTRLSIL.

This chain uses TRBV19 with TRBJ1-2; possible D gene TRBD1, 5 bases. The CDR3 totals 13 residues. The germline V and J ends were trimmed by 10 bases and 6 bases, with 18 bases remaining between them. From germline, CDR1 is LNHDA and CDR2 SQIVND (reference sequence). CDR3 sequence (DNA): TGTGCCACAGTCCAGGGCCTAGAGGATGGCTACACCTTC. This encodes CATVQGLEDGYTF.

J is TRBJ1-1 and V is TRBV12-3 or TRBV12-4; tentatively, D is TRBD1 (5 bases). This CDR3 comprises 12 residues. Trimming took off 3 bases at V and 4 bases at J, with 6 bases between the two ends. This CDR3 reads CASSFGGTEAFF. In DNA form, the CDR3 reads TGTGCCAGCAGTTTCGGGGGCACTGAAGCTTTCTTT.

V usage is TRBV7-2 and J usage is TRBJ1-1, with a tentative D call TRBD1 (6 bases). This CDR3 has 14 amino acids. Trimming pared 5 bases from V and 4 bases from J, leaving 14 bases between. Germline values: CDR1 SGHTA, CDR2 FQGNSA. CDR3 residues: CASSPGGGSTEAFF. CDR3 sequence (DNA): TGTGCCAGCAGCCCGGGAGGGGGAAGCACTGAAGCTTTCTTT. Supplemented by reference TRBV7-2 and TRBJ1-1, the full variable domain reads GAGVSQSPSNKVTEKGKDVELRCDPISGHTALYWYRQSLGQGLEFLIYFQGNSAPDKSGLPSDRFSAERTGGSVSTLTIQRTQQEDSAVYLCASSPGGGSTEAFFGQGTRLTVV.

The genes are TRBV7-2 and TRBJ2-3; TRBD2 aligns across 7 bases. The germline V gene encodes CDR1 SGHTA and CDR2 FQGNSA. Trimming at V came to 2 bases and at J to 6 bases, leaving 8 bases not matched to a gene. The CDR3 extends over 15 amino acids. The CDR3 sequence: CASSLPGTTPDTQYF. The CDR3 bases are TGTGCCAGCAGCTTACCCGGGACTACCCCTGATACGCAGTATTTT.

The chain couples TRBV7-2 to TRBJ2-1; a weak D match, TRBD1 (6 bases). The germline gives CDR1 SGHTA, CDR2 FQGNSA. Trimming took 5 bases from V and 4 from J, leaving 15 bases between them. The CDR3 is 15 residues long. The CDR3 here is CASSPPPTGYNEQFF. CDR3 nucleotides: TGTGCCAGCAGCCCCCCGCCGACAGGATACAATGAGCAGTTCTTC.